The rows below give T cell receptor beta chains drawn from one sample of a study of breast tumors, draining lymph nodes, adjacent tissues. MiXCR was run by TCRdb on the multiplex PCR reads, yielding one entry per CDR3 protein. The top ten clones hold around 8.1% of a sample with approximately 88,000 distinct CDR3 sequences, approximately 30% of them seen once. Sequencing was performed on axillary lymph node tissue. Receptors originate from a female donor with breast cancer. Some clones in this sample may be carry-over from other donors' samples. Each CDR3 is given with its conserved first and last residue. A D gene is named only where the DNA matches it firmly. Part of the rows lack a size; the others show once, few, many or a class for expanded clones.

TRBJ2-7	TRBV6-1	many	TRBD2	CASTRGGDSYEQYF	TGTGCCAGCACCCGGGGGGGGGACTCCTACGAGCAGTACTTC
TRBJ1-1	TRBV24-1	.	.	CATSDYRDTEAFF	TGTGCCACCAGTGATTACAGGGACACTGAAGCTTTCTTT
TRBJ2-7	TRBV24-1	many	.	CATSEAAGPYEQYF	TGTGCCACCAGTGAGGCCGCCGGGCCTTACGAGCAGTACTTC
TRBJ1-1	TRBV7-2	.	.	CASSPDSGLEASF	TGTGCCAGCAGCCCGGACAGTGGACTTGAAGCTTCCTTT
TRBJ2-2	TRBV5-1	many	TRBD2	CASSFLGSGSPGELFF	TGCGCCAGCAGCTTTTTGGGTAGCGGGAGTCCCGGGGAGCTGTTTTTT
TRBJ2-3	TRBV11-2	many	.	CASSFAVTFTDTQYF	TGTGCCAGCAGCTTTGCGGTAACGTTTACAGATACGCAGTATTTT
TRBJ1-2	TRBV24-1	.	.	CATGDFGSNYSYTF	TGTGCCACCGGTGATTTTGGGTCTAACTATAGCTACACCTTC
TRBJ2-5	TRBV7-3	.	.	CVSSPRNQETRYF	TGTGTCAGCAGCCCCAGGAATCAAGAGACCCGGTACTTC
TRBJ1-2	TRBV11-2	many	TRBD1	CASSLDPGQGYGYTF	TGTGCCAGCAGCTTAGATCCTGGACAGGGCTATGGCTACACCTTC
TRBJ1-2	TRBV20-1	.	.	CGAPDPGVFYTF	TGCGGTGCCCCCGATCCAGGGGTTTTCTACACCTTC
TRBJ2-3	TRBV20-1	many	.	CGLNQTVMTDTQYF	TGCGGACTGAACCAGACAGTGATGACAGATACGCAGTATTTT
TRBJ2-7	TRBV5-5	once	.	CASTINSEQYF	TGCGCCAGCACCATTAACAGCGAGCAGTACTTC
TRBJ2-1	TRBV11-3	many	.	CASSFDLVTYNEQFF	TGTGCCAGCAGCTTCGATTTGGTGACCTACAATGAGCAGTTCTTC
TRBJ2-2	TRBV9	many	.	CASSRGTPNTGELFF	TGTGCCAGCAGCCGGGGGACACCGAACACCGGGGAGCTGTTTTTT
TRBJ2-5	TRBV7-6	many	.	CASTIGGGPVETQYF	TGTGCCAGCACCATAGGGGGGGGACCCGTGGAGACCCAGTACTTC
TRBJ2-1	TRBV6-6	few	TRBD2	CASSWLAGGNNEQFF	TGTGCCAGCAGTTGGCTAGCGGGAGGGAACAATGAGCAGTTCTTC
TRBJ2-1	TRBV12-3/TRBV12-4	.	.	CASSLLWSSGQDNEQFF	TGTGCCAGCAGTTTACTCTGGTCCAGCGGCCAAGACAATGAGCAGTTCTTC
TRBJ2-5	TRBV5-1	many	.	CASSLGGSGETQYF	TGCGCCAGCAGCTTGGGGGGGTCGGGTGAGACCCAGTACTTC
TRBJ1-4	TRBV15	many	.	CATSMRAVNEKLFF	TGTGCCACCAGCATGCGGGCTGTGAATGAAAAACTGTTTTTT
TRBJ2-3	TRBV20-1	.	.	CSARRTADTPYF	TGCAGTGCCAGAAGGACCGCAGATACGCCGTATTTT
TRBJ2-4	TRBV9	.	.	CASSQALAKNIQSF	TGTGCCAGCAGCCAGGCGTTAGCCAAAAACATTCAGTCCTTC
TRBJ1-2	TRBV20-1	.	.	CGASTGIYGYTF	TGCGGCGCTAGCACGGGCATCTATGGCTACACCTTC
TRBJ1-1	TRBV20-1	.	.	CSAREGAMAEAFF	TGCAGTGCTAGAGAGGGGGCTATGGCTGAAGCTTTCTTT
TRBJ2-7	TRBV6-1	.	TRBD1	CASSLRTGPEEQYF	TGTGCCAGCAGTCTCCGGACAGGCCCCGAAGAGCAGTACTTC
TRBJ2-5	TRBV20-1	.	.	CSASRGSRETQYF	TGCAGTGCTAGTCGGGGGAGTAGAGAGACCCAGTACTTC
TRBJ1-2	TRBV19	many	.	CASKPTREANYGYTF	TGTGCCAGTAAACCGACCCGGGAAGCTAACTATGGCTACACCTTC
TRBJ2-7	TRBV4-3	many	.	CARSEQEGHYEQYF	TGCGCCAGGAGCGAGCAGGAGGGCCACTACGAGCAGTACTTC
TRBJ1-4	TRBV3-1	many	TRBD1	CASSQEPGGGRTNEKLFF	TGTGCCAGCAGCCAAGAGCCAGGGGGCGGTAGAACTAATGAAAAACTGTTTTTT
TRBJ2-7	TRBV20-1	many	TRBD1	CSAKGQGGYEQYF	TGCAGTGCCAAGGGACAGGGAGGTTACGAGCAGTACTTC
TRBJ2-5	TRBV5-8	many	.	CASSFWGKKTQYF	TGTGCCAGCAGCTTCTGGGGGAAAAAGACCCAGTACTTC
TRBJ1-5	TRBV7-8	once	.	CASSLEVGERQPQHF	TGTGCCAGCAGCTTAGAGGTCGGGGAACGGCAGCCCCAGCATTTT
TRBJ1-3	TRBV7-8	many	.	CASSLRRGDYSGNTIYF	TGTGCCAGCAGCTTACGCAGGGGAGACTACTCTGGAAACACCATATATTTT
TRBJ1-3	TRBV12-3/TRBV12-4	.	TRBD1	CATSDPDRGCGNTIYF	TGTGCCACCAGTGATCCCGACAGGGGTTGTGGAAACACCATATATTTT
TRBJ1-5	TRBV24-1	many	.	CATTLPRRSLNQPQHF	TGTGCCACCACCCTACCGAGAAGGAGTCTCAATCAGCCCCAGCATTTT
TRBJ2-1	TRBV10-1	many	.	CASLRGSGSSNEQFF	TGCGCCAGCCTCAGGGGTAGCGGGTCCAGCAATGAGCAGTTCTTC
TRBJ1-2	TRBV7-9	.	.	CASSVGGLGYGYTF	TGTGCCAGCAGCGTGGGCGGTCTGGGGTATGGCTACACCTTC
TRBJ1-6	TRBV5-1	many	.	CASSLEPYNSPLHF	TGCGCCAGCAGCTTGGAACCCTATAATTCCCCCCTCCACTTT
TRBJ2-7	TRBV6-2/TRBV6-3	once	TRBD1	CASTPRGTGAYEQHF	TGTGCCAGCACCCCCCGCGGGACAGGGGCTTACGAGCAGCACTTC